The clone carrying this T cell receptor (beta chain) was counted a few times. Its antigen is not known. This CDR3 is also generated by other DNA sequences in the sample. What was sequenced were expressed TCRB transcripts, since all of the isolated RNA had been reverse transcribed. The protocol was immunoSEQ multiplex PCR, while the TCRdb copy is restricted to in-frame clones and leaves out a portion. The sample has under 950,000 clones; roughly 15% are singletons. Staining for CD45RO/CCR7/CD25/CD127/CD95/CD27 allowed sorting of CD4+ naive, central memory, regulatory and stem cell-like memory cells. The record originates from a study of beta chain features in type 1 diabetes. Study conclusions and caveats: When Type 1 diabetes patients were examined, their TCRB CDR3s proved moderately but significantly shorter in all four CD4+ subsets.

The length of the CDR3 is 20 residues. CDR1 is LNHNV, CDR2 YYDKDF, per germline (reference sequence). The V gene end was trimmed by 5 bases and the J gene end by 0 bases; junction bases not matched to a gene: 13. The chain employs TRBV15 and TRBJ2-1, with TRBD2 matching 13 bases. The sequenced material came from naive CD4+ T cells from blood. The origin of this receptor is a woman younger than 35 in good health. The CDR3 spells CATSAPPGLAGIGSYNEQFF. DNA of the CDR3: TGTGCCACCAGCGCTCCGCCGGGACTAGCGGGAATAGGCTCCTACAATGAGCAGTTCTTC. Full variable domain (missing parts from reference TRBV15 and TRBJ2-1): DAMVIQNPRYQVTQFGKPVTLSCSQTLNHNVMYWYQQKSSQAPKLLFHYYDKDFNNEADTPDNFQSRRPNTSFCFLDIRSPGLGDTAMYLCATSAPPGLAGIGSYNEQFFGPGTRLTVL.